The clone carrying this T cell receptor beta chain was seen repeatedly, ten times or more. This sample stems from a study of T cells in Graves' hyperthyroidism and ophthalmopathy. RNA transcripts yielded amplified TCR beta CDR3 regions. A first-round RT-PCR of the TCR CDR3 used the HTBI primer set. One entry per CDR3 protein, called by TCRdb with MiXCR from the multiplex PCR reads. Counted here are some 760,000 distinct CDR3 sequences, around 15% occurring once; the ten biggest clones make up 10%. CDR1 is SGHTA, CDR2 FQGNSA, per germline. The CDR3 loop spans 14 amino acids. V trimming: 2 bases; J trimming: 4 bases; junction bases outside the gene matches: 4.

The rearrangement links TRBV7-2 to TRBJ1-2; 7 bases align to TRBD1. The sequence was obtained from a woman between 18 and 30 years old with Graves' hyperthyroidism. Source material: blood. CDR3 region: CASSLLDRSYGYTF. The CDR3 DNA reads TGTGCCAGCAGCTTATTGGACAGGTCCTATGGCTACACCTTC.